The T cell receptor (beta chain) described here comes from a study of blood T cell repertoires in COVID-19 (dated by TCRdb to the early 2020s). At the level of the whole study: The collaborator samples originated in the United States, Italy and Spain and spanned the acute and convalescent phases of COVID-19. The prospective study material was composed of cDNA or gDNA derived from T cells, B-cell-depleted T cells, or PBMCs. The dataset comprised deeply sampled blood TCRbeta repertoires from subjects exposed to, actively infected with, or recovered from COVID-19. A freely available public database, intended as a resource for researchers studying the immune response to SARS-CoV-2, is where the repertoires were released. Samples were obtained from the ongoing ImmuneRACE study (first 160 participants) and from 1,254 subjects provided by 6 global collaborators. Nearly every sample came with metadata listing a de-identified subject ID, COVID-19 status, age in years and sex. Where available, HLA class I and class II types were taken from metadata supplied by the sample provider and were not determined by assay-based typing.

The collaborating institutions used their own protocols to collect whole blood in K2EDTA tubes. For TCRbeta analysis, collaborators shipped samples as frozen whole blood, isolated PBMCs, or DNA extracted from either of those sample types. On the study overall, not on this receptor specifically: How much clinical and demographic metadata was included differed by source and by participant, and the metadata was provided uncurated.

TCRbeta CDR3 regions were amplified from genomic DNA using the immunoSEQ Assay, a bias-controlled multiplex PCR. Concerning the study's data processing: Nucleated cell counts per sample were estimated from amplification of reference gene primers within the assay. Sequence reads were collapsed and filtered to measure the absolute abundance of every unique TCRbeta CDR3 rearrangement. For each sample, productive Simpson clonality was calculated as the square root of Simpson's diversity index across productive rearrangements. TCRdb carries this immuneACCESS record with in-frame sequences only. Its versions omit some clonotypes, under half of them owing to an unresolved V gene in the studies checked, with the rest unexplained. V and J calls plus clone size are reproduced from that table; the DNA served to infer D and trimming. The table for this sample lists around 43,000 clones; approximately 89% of them were counted only once. The top ten hold roughly 10% of the sample.

V trim: 5 bases; J trim: 0 bases; unmatched bases: 5. The germline V gene yields SGHAT for CDR1 and FQNNGV for CDR2. Counted from cysteine to phenylalanine, this CDR3 has 15 amino acids. Only the CDR3 DNA stays, 45 bases, in frame from base 1. Comment on this clone: The target of this receptor is not known. Per-base quality was not reported, and no clone a single base away is much larger than it.

This receptor was identified in a woman in her 70s with acute or convalescent COVID-19. Material for sequencing was peripheral blood. The receptor chain draws on TRBV11-2 and TRBJ2-3; TRBD2 agrees with 7 junctional bases. The DNA reads TGTGCCAGCAGCGGAGCGGGGATTAGCACAGATACGCAGTATTTT. It specifies CASSGAGISTDTQYF.